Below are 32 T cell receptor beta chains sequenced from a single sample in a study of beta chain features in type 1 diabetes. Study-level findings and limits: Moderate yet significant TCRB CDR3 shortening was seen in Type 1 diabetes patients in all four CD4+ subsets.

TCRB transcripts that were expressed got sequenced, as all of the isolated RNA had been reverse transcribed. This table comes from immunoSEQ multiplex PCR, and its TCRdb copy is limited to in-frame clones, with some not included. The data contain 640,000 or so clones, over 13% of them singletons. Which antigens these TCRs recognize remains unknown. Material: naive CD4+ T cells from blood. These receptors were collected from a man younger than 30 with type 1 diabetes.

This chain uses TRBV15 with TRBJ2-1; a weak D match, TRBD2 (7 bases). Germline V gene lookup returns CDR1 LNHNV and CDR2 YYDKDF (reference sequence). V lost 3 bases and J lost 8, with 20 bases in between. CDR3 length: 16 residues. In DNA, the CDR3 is TGTGCCACCAGCAGCGTCCTGCGGGGGCTCGGGGATGAGCAGTTCTTC. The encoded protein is CATSSVLRGLGDEQFF.

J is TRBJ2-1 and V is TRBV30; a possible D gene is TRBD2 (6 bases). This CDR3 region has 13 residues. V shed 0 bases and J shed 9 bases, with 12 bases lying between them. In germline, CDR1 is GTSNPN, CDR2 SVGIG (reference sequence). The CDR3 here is CAWSVTGVGEQFF. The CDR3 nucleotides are TGTGCCTGGAGTGTAACGGGAGTTGGTGAGCAGTTCTTC.

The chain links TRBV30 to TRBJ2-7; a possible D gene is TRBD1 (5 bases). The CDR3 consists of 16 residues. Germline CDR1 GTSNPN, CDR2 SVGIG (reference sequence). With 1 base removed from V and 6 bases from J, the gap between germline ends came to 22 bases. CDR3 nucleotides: TGTGCCTGGAGTGCACTAAGGTCTCAGGGAAAGCGCGAGCAGTACTTC. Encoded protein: CAWSALRSQGKREQYF. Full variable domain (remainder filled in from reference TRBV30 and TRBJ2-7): SQTIHQWPATLVQPVGSPLSLECTVEGTSNPNLYWYRQAAGRGLQLLFYSVGIGQISSEVPQNLSASRPQDRQFILSSKKLLLSDSGFYLCAWSALRSQGKREQYFGPGTRLTVT.

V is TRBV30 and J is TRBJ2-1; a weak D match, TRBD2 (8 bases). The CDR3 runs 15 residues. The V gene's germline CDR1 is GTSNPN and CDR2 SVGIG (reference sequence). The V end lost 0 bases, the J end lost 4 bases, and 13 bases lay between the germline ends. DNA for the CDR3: TGTGCCTGGAGTGTACAGGGGACTAGATACAATGAGCAGTTCTTC. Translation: CAWSVQGTRYNEQFF.

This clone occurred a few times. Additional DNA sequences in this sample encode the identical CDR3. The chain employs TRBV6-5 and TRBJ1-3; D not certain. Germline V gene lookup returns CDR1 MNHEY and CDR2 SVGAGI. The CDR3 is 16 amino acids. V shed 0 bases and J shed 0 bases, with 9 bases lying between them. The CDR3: CASSYSWSPSGNTIYF. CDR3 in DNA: TGTGCCAGCAGTTACTCGTGGAGCCCCTCTGGAAACACCATATATTTT.

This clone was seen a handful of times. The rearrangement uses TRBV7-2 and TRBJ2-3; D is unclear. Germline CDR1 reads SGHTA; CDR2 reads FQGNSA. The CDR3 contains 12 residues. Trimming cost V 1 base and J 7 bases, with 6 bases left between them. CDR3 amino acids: CASSLVANTQYF. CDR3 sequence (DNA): TGTGCCAGCAGCTTAGTCGCCAATACGCAGTATTTT.

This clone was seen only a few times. The CDR3 here is CASSINSGSTDTQYF. The CDR3 nucleotides are TGTGCCAGTAGTATCAATAGCGGGAGCACAGATACGCAGTATTTT. The V and J genes are TRBV19 and TRBJ2-3, with TRBD2 matching 7 bases. Germline lookup yields CDR1 LNHDA and CDR2 SQIVND (reference sequence). V shed 3 bases and J 0 bases; nucleotides not matched to a gene: 3. This CDR3 is 15 amino acids long.

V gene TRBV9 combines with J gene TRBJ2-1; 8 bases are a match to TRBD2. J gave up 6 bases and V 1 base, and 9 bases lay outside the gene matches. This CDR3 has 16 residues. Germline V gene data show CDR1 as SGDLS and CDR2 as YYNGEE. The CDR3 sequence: CASSVTPAGVGNEQFF. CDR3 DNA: TGTGCCAGCAGCGTAACTCCAGCGGGAGTAGGCAATGAGCAGTTCTTC.

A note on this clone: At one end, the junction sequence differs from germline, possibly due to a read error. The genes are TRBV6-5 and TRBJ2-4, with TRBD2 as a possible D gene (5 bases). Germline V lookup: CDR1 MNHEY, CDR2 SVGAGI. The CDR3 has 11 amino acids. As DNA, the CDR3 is TGTGCCAGCAGTTACCGAGGAGGCAGTCAGTTC. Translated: CASSYRGGSQF.

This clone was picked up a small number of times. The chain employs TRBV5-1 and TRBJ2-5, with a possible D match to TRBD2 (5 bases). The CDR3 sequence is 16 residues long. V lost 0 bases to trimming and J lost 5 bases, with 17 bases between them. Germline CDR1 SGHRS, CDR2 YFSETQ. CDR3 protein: CASSLASKRTGETQYF. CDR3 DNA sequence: TGCGCCAGCAGCTTGGCGTCCAAGCGGACGGGGGAGACCCAGTACTTC.

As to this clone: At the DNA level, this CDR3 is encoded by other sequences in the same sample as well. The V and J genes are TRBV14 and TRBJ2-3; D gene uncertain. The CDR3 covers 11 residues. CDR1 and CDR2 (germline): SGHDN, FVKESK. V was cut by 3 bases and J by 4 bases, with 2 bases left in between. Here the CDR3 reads CASSHADTQYF. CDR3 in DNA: TGTGCCAGCAGCCACGCAGATACGCAGTATTTT.

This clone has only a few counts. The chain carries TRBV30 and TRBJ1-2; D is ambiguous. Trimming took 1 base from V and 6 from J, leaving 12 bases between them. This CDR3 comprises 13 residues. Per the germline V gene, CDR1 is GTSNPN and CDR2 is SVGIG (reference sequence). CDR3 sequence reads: CAWSEWQLDGYTF. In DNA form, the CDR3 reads TGTGCCTGGAGTGAATGGCAGCTGGATGGCTACACCTTC.

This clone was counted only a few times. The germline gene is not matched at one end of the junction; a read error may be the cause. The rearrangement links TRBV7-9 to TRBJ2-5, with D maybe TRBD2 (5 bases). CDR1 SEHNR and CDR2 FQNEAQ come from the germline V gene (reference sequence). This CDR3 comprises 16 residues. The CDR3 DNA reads TGTGCCAGCAGCCTAGCCCCCCGACGGAGAGAGGAGACCCAGTACTTC. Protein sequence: CASSLAPRRREETQYF.

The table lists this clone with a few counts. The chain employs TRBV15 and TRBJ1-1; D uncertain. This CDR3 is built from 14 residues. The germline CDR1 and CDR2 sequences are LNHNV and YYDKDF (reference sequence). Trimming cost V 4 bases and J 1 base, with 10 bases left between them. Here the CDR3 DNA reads TGTGCCACCAGCACCTTCCAGCAGAACACTGAAGCTTTCTTT. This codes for CATSTFQQNTEAFF.

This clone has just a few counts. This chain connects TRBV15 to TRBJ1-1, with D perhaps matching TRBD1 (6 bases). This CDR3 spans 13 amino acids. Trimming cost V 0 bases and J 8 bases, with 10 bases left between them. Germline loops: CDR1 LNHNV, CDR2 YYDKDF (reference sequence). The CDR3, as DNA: TGTGCCACCAGCAGAGATCCAGGGGCAGAAGCTTTCTTT. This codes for CATSRDPGAEAFF. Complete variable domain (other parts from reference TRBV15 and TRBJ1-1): DAMVIQNPRYQVTQFGKPVTLSCSQTLNHNVMYWYQQKSSQAPKLLFHYYDKDFNNEADTPDNFQSRRPNTSFCFLDIRSPGLGDTAMYLCATSRDPGAEAFFGQGTRLTVV.

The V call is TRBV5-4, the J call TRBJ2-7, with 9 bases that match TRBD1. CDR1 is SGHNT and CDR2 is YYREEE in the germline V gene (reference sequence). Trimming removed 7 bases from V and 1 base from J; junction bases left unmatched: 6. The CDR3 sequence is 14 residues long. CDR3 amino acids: CASETGGESYEQYF. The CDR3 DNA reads TGTGCCAGCGAAACAGGGGGCGAGTCCTACGAGCAGTACTTC.

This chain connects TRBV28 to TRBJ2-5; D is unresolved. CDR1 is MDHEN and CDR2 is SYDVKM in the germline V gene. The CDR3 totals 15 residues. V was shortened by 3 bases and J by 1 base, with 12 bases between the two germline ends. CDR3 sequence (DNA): TGTGCCAGCAGTTTTACGGCAGGACGCCAAGAGACCCAGTACTTC. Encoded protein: CASSFTAGRQETQYF.

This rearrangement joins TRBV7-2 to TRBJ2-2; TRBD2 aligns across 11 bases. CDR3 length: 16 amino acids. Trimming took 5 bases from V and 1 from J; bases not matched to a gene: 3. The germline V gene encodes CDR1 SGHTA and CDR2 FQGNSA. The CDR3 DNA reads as TGTGCCAGCAGCAGCGGACTAGCGGGGAACACCGGGGAGCTGTTTTTT. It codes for CASSSGLAGNTGELFF.

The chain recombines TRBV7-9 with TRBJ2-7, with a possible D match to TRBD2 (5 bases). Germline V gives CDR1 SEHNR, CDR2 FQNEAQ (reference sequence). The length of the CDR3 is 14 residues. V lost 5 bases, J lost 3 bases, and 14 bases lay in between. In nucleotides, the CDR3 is TGTGCCAGCAGCGAGAGGGTGTTCGACTACGAGCAGTACTTC. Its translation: CASSERVFDYEQYF. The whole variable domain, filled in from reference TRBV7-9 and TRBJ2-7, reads DTGVSQNPRHKITKRGQNVTFRCDPISEHNRLYWYRQTLGQGPEFLTYFQNEAQLEKSRLLSDRFSAERPKGSFSTLEIQRTEQGDSAMYLCASSERVFDYEQYFGPGTRLTVT.

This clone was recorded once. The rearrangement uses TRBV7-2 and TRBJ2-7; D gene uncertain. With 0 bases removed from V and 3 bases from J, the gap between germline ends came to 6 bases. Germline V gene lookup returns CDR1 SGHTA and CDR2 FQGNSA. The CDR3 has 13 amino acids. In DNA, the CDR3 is TGTGCCAGCAGCTTAGCGGAGATCTACGAGCAGTACTTC. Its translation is CASSLAEIYEQYF.

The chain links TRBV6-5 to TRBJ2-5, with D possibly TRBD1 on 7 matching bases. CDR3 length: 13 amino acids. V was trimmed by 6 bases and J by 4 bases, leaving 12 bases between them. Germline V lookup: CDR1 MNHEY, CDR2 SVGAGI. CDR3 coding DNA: TGTGCCAGCAGCCGGCAGGGGGGAGAGACCCAGTACTTC. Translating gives CASSRQGGETQYF.

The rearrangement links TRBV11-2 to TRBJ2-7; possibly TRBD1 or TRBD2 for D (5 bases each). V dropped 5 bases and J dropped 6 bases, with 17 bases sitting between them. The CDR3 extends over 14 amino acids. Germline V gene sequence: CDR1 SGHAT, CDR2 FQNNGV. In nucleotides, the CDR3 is TGTGCCAGCAGCCCAGCGGTCTCCAGGGCCGAGCAGTACTTC. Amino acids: CASSPAVSRAEQYF.

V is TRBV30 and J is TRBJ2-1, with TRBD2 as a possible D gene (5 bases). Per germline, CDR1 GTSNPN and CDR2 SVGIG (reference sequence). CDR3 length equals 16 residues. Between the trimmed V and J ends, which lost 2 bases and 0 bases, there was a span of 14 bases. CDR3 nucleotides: TGTGCCTGGAGTCTAAGACTACCCAGCTCCTACAATGAGCAGTTCTTC. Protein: CAWSLRLPSSYNEQFF.

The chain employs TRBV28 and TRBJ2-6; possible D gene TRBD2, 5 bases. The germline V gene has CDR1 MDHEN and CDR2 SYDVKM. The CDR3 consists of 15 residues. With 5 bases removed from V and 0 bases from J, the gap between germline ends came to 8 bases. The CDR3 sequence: CASSPRGSGANVLTF. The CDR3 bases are TGTGCCAGCAGTCCCCGGGGCTCTGGGGCCAACGTCCTGACTTTC.

CDR3 region: CASRRGSLPQETQYF. For the CDR3, the DNA is TGCGCCAGCAGAAGGGGTAGTTTGCCCCAAGAGACCCAGTACTTC. The chain employs TRBV5-1 and TRBJ2-5; a possible D gene is TRBD1 (5 bases). V shed 5 bases and J shed 1 base, with 15 bases lying between them. There are 15 residues in the CDR3. Germline lookup yields CDR1 SGHRS and CDR2 YFSETQ.

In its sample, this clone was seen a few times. The CDR3 region is CASSQITSGISYNEQFF. CDR3 coding DNA: TGTGCCAGCAGCCAAATTACTAGCGGGATTTCCTACAATGAGCAGTTCTTC. This chain uses TRBV14 with TRBJ2-1; 10 bases are shared with TRBD2. The CDR3 extends over 17 amino acids. Germline CDR1 and CDR2: SGHDN and FVKESK. The junction had 5 bases not matched to a gene; V was cut back by 2 bases and J by 1 base.

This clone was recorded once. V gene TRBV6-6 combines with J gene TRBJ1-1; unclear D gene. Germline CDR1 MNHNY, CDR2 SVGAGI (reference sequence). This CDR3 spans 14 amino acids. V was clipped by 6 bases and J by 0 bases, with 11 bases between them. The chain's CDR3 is CASSNRDMNTEAFF. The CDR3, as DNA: TGTGCCAGCAGCAACCGGGATATGAACACTGAAGCTTTCTTT.

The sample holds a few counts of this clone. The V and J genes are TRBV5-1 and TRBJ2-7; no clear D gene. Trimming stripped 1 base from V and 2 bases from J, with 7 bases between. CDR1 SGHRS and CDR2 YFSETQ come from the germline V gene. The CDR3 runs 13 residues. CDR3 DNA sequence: TGCGCCAGCAGCTTGCTAGGGACCTACGAGCAGTACTTC. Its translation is CASSLLGTYEQYF.

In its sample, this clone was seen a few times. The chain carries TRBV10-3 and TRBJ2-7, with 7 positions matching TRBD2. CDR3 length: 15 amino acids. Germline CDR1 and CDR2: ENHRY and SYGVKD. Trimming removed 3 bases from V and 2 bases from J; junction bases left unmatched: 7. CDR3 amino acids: CAISESTSSPYEQYF. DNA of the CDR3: TGTGCCATCAGTGAATCGACTAGCAGCCCCTACGAGCAGTACTTC.

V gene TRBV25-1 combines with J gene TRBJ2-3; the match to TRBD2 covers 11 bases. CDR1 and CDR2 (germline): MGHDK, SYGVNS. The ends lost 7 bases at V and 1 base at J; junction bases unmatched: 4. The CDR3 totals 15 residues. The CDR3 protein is CASTVSGRGTDTQYF. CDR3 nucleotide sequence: TGTGCCAGCACCGTTAGCGGGAGGGGCACAGATACGCAGTATTTT.

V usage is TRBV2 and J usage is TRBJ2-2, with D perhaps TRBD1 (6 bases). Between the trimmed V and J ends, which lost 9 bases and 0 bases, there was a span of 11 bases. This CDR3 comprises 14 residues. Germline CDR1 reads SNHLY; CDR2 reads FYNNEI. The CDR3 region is CASPGQPNTGELFF. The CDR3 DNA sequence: TGTGCCAGTCCGGGACAACCGAACACCGGGGAGCTGTTTTTT.

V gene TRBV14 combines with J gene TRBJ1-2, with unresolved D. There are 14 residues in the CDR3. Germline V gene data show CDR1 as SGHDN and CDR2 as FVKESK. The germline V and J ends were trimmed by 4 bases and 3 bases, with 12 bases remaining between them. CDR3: CASSRRGWDYGYTF. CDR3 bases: TGTGCCAGCAGCCGGCGGGGTTGGGACTATGGCTACACCTTC.